These T cell receptor beta chains were read from a single sample in a study of blood T cell repertoires in COVID-19. Measured with immunoSEQ multiplex PCR; TCRdb has only the in-frame clones, and not every one. The sample carries roughly 250,000 clones, around nine tenths recorded once. The sample taken for sequencing was peripheral blood. The receptor source for this set is a woman between 40 and 55 years old who had recovered from COVID-19. CDR3s include the opening cysteine and the closing phenylalanine or tryptophan. A D gene is named only where the DNA matches it firmly. Size values are once, few and many counts, or a class for expanded clones, and some rows have none.

>NA|TRBV12-3/TRBV12-4|TRBJ1-1|NA
CASSLRSEAFF
TGTGCCAGCAGTCTGAGGTCTGAAGCTTTCTTT
>NA|TRBV19|TRBJ2-3|NA
CASSIGVETDTQYF
TGTGCCAGTAGTATCGGGGTGGAAACAGATACGCAGTATTTT
>NA|TRBV5-1|TRBJ1-1|once
CASSLESSVTEAFF
TGCGCCAGCAGCTTGGAAAGCTCGGTCACTGAAGCTTTCTTT
>TRBD2|TRBV6-5|TRBJ2-4|few
CASSSGGPAYIQYF
TGTGCCAGCAGCTCGGGGGGGCCGGCGTACATTCAGTACTTC
>TRBD1|TRBV24-1|TRBJ2-3|NA
CATSEDRGGLTDTQYF
TGTGCCACCAGTGAGGACAGGGGGGGGCTCACAGATACGCAGTATTTT
>TRBD1|TRBV30|TRBJ2-5|NA
CAWSRGTGLSQETQYF
TGTGCCTGGAGCAGGGGGACAGGGTTGTCCCAAGAGACCCAGTACTTC
>TRBD2|TRBV9|TRBJ2-2|NA
CASSATSGAGELFF
TGTGCCAGCAGCGCGACTAGCGGGGCCGGGGAGCTGTTTTTT
>NA|TRBV7-2|TRBJ2-2|NA
CASSLRGITGELFF
TGTGCCAGCAGCTTAAGGGGAATCACCGGGGAGCTGTTTTTT
>NA|TRBV5-1|TRBJ2-1|NA
CASSSSSSYNEQFF
TGCGCCAGCAGCTCATCCAGCTCCTACAATGAGCAGTTCTTC
>TRBD1|TRBV3-1/TRBV3-2|TRBJ1-1|NA
CASSRYDRGSSGTEAFF
TGTGCCAGCAGTCGCTACGACAGGGGATCGAGTGGCACTGAAGCTTTCTTT
>NA|TRBV4-1|TRBJ1-1|NA
CASRGTWVNTEAFF
TGCGCCAGCCGGGGAACCTGGGTGAACACTGAAGCTTTCTTT
>TRBD1|TRBV9|TRBJ1-5|few
CASSGTGGNQPQHF
TGTGCCAGCAGCGGGACAGGGGGCAATCAGCCCCAGCATTTT